A single sample is the source of the 32 T cell receptor beta chains below, sequenced in a study of blood T cell repertoires in COVID-19. The table came from immunoSEQ multiplex PCR; TCRdb's copy has only in-frame clones and leaves some out. The sample carries roughly 200,000 clones, roughly 90% recorded once. The sample taken for sequencing was peripheral blood. These receptors all come from a man aged 50-59 years with acute or convalescent COVID-19.

The CDR3 is CASSSGNSGNTIYF. The CDR3, as DNA: TGTGCCAGTAGCTCAGGGAACTCTGGAAACACCATATATTTT. The chain employs TRBV19 and TRBJ1-3; D is possibly TRBD1 (5 bases). CDR1 is LNHDA, CDR2 SQIVND, per germline (reference sequence). The CDR3 extends over 14 amino acids. V was pared by 6 bases and J by 0 bases, with 9 bases between.

This chain connects TRBV29-1 to TRBJ2-1, with D possibly TRBD2 on 6 matching bases. This CDR3 spans 13 amino acids. The germline V and J ends were trimmed by 3 bases and 6 bases, with 12 bases remaining between them. Germline loops: CDR1 SQVTM, CDR2 ANQGSEA. The CDR3 DNA follows: TGCAGCGTTGACAGGGACTTAAGCAATGAGCAGTTCTTC. Its translation: CSVDRDLSNEQFF.

The chain combines TRBV11-2 with TRBJ2-5, with D perhaps matching TRBD2 (7 bases). CDR1 and CDR2 from the germline V gene are SGHAT and FQNNGV. Trimming shortened V by 0 bases and J by 1 base, and 12 bases separated the two germline ends. This CDR3 has 16 residues. This CDR3 reads CASSLDGRGIQETQYF. The CDR3 DNA reads TGTGCCAGCAGCTTAGATGGGAGGGGGATCCAAGAGACCCAGTACTTC.

V is TRBV5-4 and J is TRBJ2-3, with D perhaps TRBD1 (6 bases). Germline loops: CDR1 SGHNT, CDR2 YYREEE (reference sequence). The CDR3 totals 14 residues. The germline V and J ends were trimmed by 4 bases and 2 bases, with 11 bases remaining between them. The CDR3 DNA follows: TGTGCCAGCAGCGATCAGGGGATCACAGATACGCAGTATTTT. Amino acid sequence: CASSDQGITDTQYF.

The rearrangement joins TRBV4-1 to TRBJ2-3; 10 bases map to TRBD1. Losses at the gene ends were 4 bases for V and 6 bases for J; bases not matched to a gene: 13. Germline lookup yields CDR1 MGHRA and CDR2 YSYEKL. The CDR3 runs 17 residues. CDR3 protein: CASSPYKTGGLRDTQYF. CDR3 DNA sequence: TGCGCCAGCAGCCCCTATAAGACAGGGGGCCTTAGGGATACGCAGTATTTT.

The chain recombines TRBV3-1 (or the pseudogene TRBV3-2) with TRBJ2-2, with a possible D match to TRBD1 (6 bases). Germline-derived CDR1 and CDR2 are LGHDT and YNNKEL (reference sequence). This CDR3 has 16 amino acids. Deletions cut 1 base from V and 0 bases from J, with 9 bases between. The chain's CDR3 is CASSQGRGPNTGELFF. The CDR3 coding sequence is TGTGCCAGCAGCCAAGGCAGGGGCCCGAACACCGGGGAGCTGTTTTTT.

This chain connects TRBV5-4 to TRBJ2-3, with 8 positions matching TRBD2. Germline values: CDR1 SGHNT, CDR2 YYREEE (reference sequence). V dropped 0 bases and J dropped 1; count of bases not matched to a gene: 4. The CDR3 runs to 16 residues. The CDR3 region is CASSLGAGGGTDTQYF. For the CDR3, the DNA is TGTGCCAGCAGCTTGGGCGCGGGAGGTGGCACAGATACGCAGTATTTT. Together with reference TRBV5-4 and TRBJ2-3, the CDR3 gives the full variable domain: ETGVTQSPTHLIKTRGQQVTLRCSSQSGHNTVSWYQQALGQGPQFIFQYYREEENGRGNFPPRFSGLQFPNYSSELNVNALELDDSALYLCASSLGAGGGTDTQYFGPGTRLTVL.

V usage is TRBV27 and J usage is TRBJ2-7; a possible D gene is TRBD1 (6 bases). CDR3 size: 16 residues. CDR1 and CDR2 from the germline V gene are MNHEY and SMNVEV (reference sequence). Trimming left V 5 bases short and J 1 base short, with 18 bases between. The CDR3 DNA sequence: TGTGCCAGCAGTCCCCAACGGACAGCTCCATCCTACGAGCAGTACTTC. As protein: CASSPQRTAPSYEQYF.

The chain has TRBV5-1 and TRBJ1-4; no clear D gene. Trimming left V 5 bases short and J 7 bases short, with 12 bases between. The CDR3 totals 13 residues. Germline assignment: CDR1 SGHRS and CDR2 YFSETQ. This CDR3 is CASSFGLSEKLFF. The CDR3 DNA reads TGCGCCAGCAGTTTTGGGCTTTCTGAAAAACTGTTTTTT.

The V gene is TRBV4-2, the J gene TRBJ1-2, with TRBD1 as a possible D gene (6 bases). The CDR3 loop spans 16 amino acids. The germline gives CDR1 LGHNA, CDR2 YNFKEQ. V shed 3 bases and J shed 0 bases, with 14 bases lying between them. The CDR3 nucleotides are TGTGCCAGCAGCCAGCCCCCGGGACACACTAACTATGGCTACACCTTC. Amino acid sequence: CASSQPPGHTNYGYTF.

The chain is built from TRBV5-8 and TRBJ2-1, with 8 bases that match TRBD2. This CDR3 comprises 16 residues. Germline V CDR1 and CDR2: SGHTS, YDEGEE. The V gene end was trimmed by 0 bases and the J gene end by 7 bases; junction bases not matched to a gene: 9. CDR3 region: CASSLEEGTRSNEQFF. The CDR3 nucleotides are TGTGCCAGCAGCTTGGAGGAGGGGACTAGGTCGAATGAGCAGTTCTTC.

The V call is TRBV7-9, the J call TRBJ1-6; 9 nucleotides match TRBD1. V dropped 3 bases and J dropped 7; count of bases not matched to a gene: 7. CDR1 is SEHNR, CDR2 FQNEAQ, per germline (reference sequence). This CDR3 is built from 16 residues. CDR3 protein: CASSLTGQGRNSPLHF. The CDR3 coding sequence is TGTGCCAGCAGCTTGACCGGACAGGGGAGGAATTCACCCCTCCACTTT.

This clone was recorded once. The chain combines TRBV18 with TRBJ1-2, with TRBD1 matching over 12 bases. The CDR3 sequence is 16 residues long. The trim removed 4 bases at V and 1 base at J, leaving 4 bases unmatched. CDR1 is KGHSH, CDR2 LQKENI, per germline. The CDR3 sequence is CASSLGQGARNYGYTF. The DNA for the CDR3 is TGTGCCAGCTCACTGGGACAGGGGGCGCGTAACTATGGCTACACCTTC.

J is TRBJ1-1 and V is TRBV18; maybe TRBD1 (6 bases). The germline V and J ends were trimmed by 2 bases and 4 bases, with 17 bases remaining between them. The germline V gene encodes CDR1 KGHSH and CDR2 LQKENI. This CDR3 is 16 amino acids long. CDR3: CASSPSRGAGGTEAFF. Here the CDR3 DNA reads TGTGCCAGCTCACCATCTCGGGGGGCCGGGGGCACTGAAGCTTTCTTT.

This clone came up once. The gene calls are TRBV14 and TRBJ2-7, with 8 nucleotides matching TRBD1. Trimming took 3 bases from V and 4 from J; bases not matched to a gene: 5. Germline assignment: CDR1 SGHDN and CDR2 FVKESK. There are 14 residues in the CDR3. CDR3 sequence (DNA): TGTGCCAGCAGCCAGCCGGGACAGGTTTACGAGCAGTACTTC. Translating gives CASSQPGQVYEQYF. Drawing the rest from reference TRBV14 and TRBJ2-7, the complete variable domain is EAGVTQFPSHSVIEKGQTVTLRCDPISGHDNLYWYRRVMGKEIKFLLHFVKESKQDESGMPNNRFLAERTGGTYSTLKVQPAELEDSGVYFCASSQPGQVYEQYFGPGTRLTVT.

This clone has more than one count but fewer than ten. V and J are TRBV7-2 and TRBJ1-3, with 7 bases lining up with TRBD1. Germline V gene sequence: CDR1 SGHTA, CDR2 FQGNSA. J lost 1 base, V lost 1 base, and 1 base had no gene match. The CDR3 sequence is 15 residues long. CDR3 nucleotide sequence: TGTGCCAGCAGCTTAGTGACAGGGTCTGGAAACACCATATATTTT. Residues: CASSLVTGSGNTIYF.

V and J are TRBV7-9 and TRBJ1-1; D unresolved. V lost 2 bases and J lost 0, with 10 bases in between. The CDR3 has 15 residues. Germline assignment: CDR1 SEHNR and CDR2 FQNEAQ (reference sequence). In nucleotides, the CDR3 is TGTGCCAGCAGCTTATTTTCCGGTTTGAACACTGAAGCTTTCTTT. Protein: CASSLFSGLNTEAFF. The full variable domain, its missing parts supplied by reference TRBV7-9 and TRBJ1-1, is DTGVSQNPRHKITKRGQNVTFRCDPISEHNRLYWYRQTLGQGPEFLTYFQNEAQLEKSRLLSDRFSAERPKGSFSTLEIQRTEQGDSAMYLCASSLFSGLNTEAFFGQGTRLTVV.

CDR3 amino acids: CASRRRDYRPSTDTQYF. Written as DNA, the CDR3 is TGTGCCAGTAGGAGGAGGGACTATCGGCCTAGCACAGATACGCAGTATTTT. The chain employs TRBV19 and TRBJ2-3; TRBD2 matches at 7 bases. V dropped 6 bases and J dropped 0; count of bases not matched to a gene: 12. The CDR3 loop spans 17 amino acids. Germline CDR1 LNHDA, CDR2 SQIVND (reference sequence).

J is TRBJ1-3 and V is TRBV19, with 7 nucleotides matching TRBD1. After removal of 7 bases from V and 3 bases from J, the junction contained 6 bases not matched to a gene. Germline V CDR1 and CDR2: LNHDA, SQIVND (reference sequence). There are 14 residues in the CDR3. CDR3 loop: CASNRRDSGNTIYF. CDR3 nucleotides: TGTGCCAGTAACCGCCGGGACAGTGGAAACACCATATATTTT.

This clone showed up just a few times. The rearrangement uses TRBV6-6 and TRBJ1-5, with D maybe TRBD1 (5 bases). V was cut by 2 bases and J by 7 bases, with 12 bases left in between. This CDR3 comprises 14 residues. Germline V gene lookup returns CDR1 MNHNY and CDR2 SVGAGI (reference sequence). The CDR3 DNA sequence: TGTGCCAGCAGTTACGGTGGGGGGACGCAGCCCCAGCATTTT. It is translated as CASSYGGGTQPQHF.

This sequence joins TRBV2 and TRBJ1-5, with D maybe TRBD1 (5 bases). Per germline, CDR1 SNHLY and CDR2 FYNNEI. The CDR3 extends over 19 amino acids. Trimming removed 0 bases from V and 0 bases from J, with 18 bases in between. CDR3 sequence (DNA): TGTGCCAGCAGTGAAGCGCGTTTTGCGGGACCATATAGCAATCAGCCCCAGCATTTT. Protein product: CASSEARFAGPYSNQPQHF.

The chain combines TRBV29-1 with TRBJ2-7, with TRBD1 as a possible D gene (6 bases). The V end was cut by 4 bases, the J end by 3 bases, with 22 bases between. The CDR3 contains 16 residues. The germline CDR1 and CDR2 sequences are SQVTM and ANQGSEA. For the CDR3, the DNA is TGCAGCGTTGTATTCAGCGGCAGGGGAAGTGGCTACGAGCAGTACTTC. It encodes CSVVFSGRGSGYEQYF.

This chain joins TRBV28 and TRBJ2-2, with D possibly being TRBD2 (6 bases). The CDR3 totals 14 residues. Trimming cost V 6 bases and J 1 base, with 9 bases left between them. The germline gives CDR1 MDHEN, CDR2 SYDVKM. The CDR3 nucleotides are TGTGCCAGCAGGGAGGGGAAGAACACCGGGGAGCTGTTTTTT. Translation gives CASREGKNTGELFF.

The chain employs TRBV4-2 and TRBJ1-5; the match to TRBD1 covers 8 bases. CDR1 is LGHNA, CDR2 YNFKEQ, per germline. Trimming removed 3 bases from V and 1 base from J; junction bases left unmatched: 5. The CDR3 extends over 16 amino acids. CDR3 nucleotides: TGTGCCAGCAGCCAGGCCGGGACAGGCAGCAATCAGCCCCAGCATTTT. This encodes CASSQAGTGSNQPQHF.

The gene calls are TRBV5-1 and TRBJ2-1; D unclear. This CDR3 comprises 15 residues. The V gene lost 0 bases and the J gene lost 0 bases, with 7 bases spanning the gap. The germline V gene encodes CDR1 SGHRS and CDR2 YFSETQ. CDR3 bases: TGCGCCAGCAGCTTGGCGCTGAGCTCCTACAATGAGCAGTTCTTC. Translation: CASSLALSSYNEQFF.

The chain recombines TRBV6-4 with TRBJ1-6, with D perhaps TRBD1 (6 bases). Per the germline V gene, CDR1 is MRHNA and CDR2 is SNTAGT. Trimming pared 6 bases from V and 10 bases from J, leaving 16 bases between. The CDR3 is made up of 14 amino acids. The CDR3 here is CASSEGTWSSPLHF. CDR3 DNA: TGTGCCAGCAGCGAAGGGACATGGAGCTCACCCCTCCACTTT.

CDR3 amino acids: CASSHGGSSGGRTGELFF. DNA of the CDR3: TGTGCCAGCAGCCATGGAGGCTCTAGCGGGGGTAGGACCGGGGAGCTGTTTTTT. The rearrangement joins TRBV4-2 to TRBJ2-2; TRBD2 agrees at 10 bases. The germline CDR1 and CDR2 sequences are LGHNA and YNFKEQ. V dropped 3 bases and J dropped 5; count of bases not matched to a gene: 12. The CDR3 loop spans 18 amino acids.

The chain carries TRBV18 and TRBJ1-3; D not resolved. The CDR3 runs 14 residues. The V and J ends lost 5 bases and 0 bases respectively, with 8 bases between them. CDR1 KGHSH and CDR2 LQKENI come from the germline V gene. CDR3 residues: CASSSEHSGNTIYF. In DNA form, the CDR3 reads TGTGCCAGCTCATCGGAGCACTCTGGAAACACCATATATTTT.

The gene calls are TRBV7-2 and TRBJ2-1; a possible D gene is TRBD1 (6 bases). V was cut by 1 base and J by 6 bases, with 13 bases left in between. The germline CDR1 and CDR2 sequences are SGHTA and FQGNSA. The CDR3 extends over 15 amino acids. For the CDR3, the DNA is TGTGCCAGCAGCTTAGGGACAGCCGCCCGCAATGAGCAGTTCTTC. This gives the protein CASSLGTAARNEQFF.

The genes are TRBV19 and TRBJ2-1, with D perhaps TRBD2 (7 bases). CDR1 LNHDA and CDR2 SQIVND come from the germline V gene (reference sequence). The V and J ends lost 9 bases and 5 bases respectively, with 11 bases between them. The CDR3 spans 12 residues. CDR3 sequence (DNA): TGTGCCAGACAAGGGGGGGACAATGAGCAGTTCTTC. This encodes CARQGGDNEQFF.

This clone was seen only a few times. This sample also contains other DNA sequences that code for the same CDR3. This chain links TRBV5-1 with TRBJ1-4, with D possibly matching TRBD1 (5 bases). Trimming removed 0 bases at V and 8 bases at J, with 14 bases between. Germline CDR1 SGHRS, CDR2 YFSETQ. The CDR3 has 15 amino acids. CDR3 sequence reads: CASSLVGTGGEKLFF. The CDR3 region has the DNA TGCGCCAGCAGCTTGGTGGGGACCGGAGGGGAAAAACTGTTTTTT.

This chain connects TRBV19 to TRBJ2-3; TRBD2 matches at 9 bases. Per the germline V gene, CDR1 is LNHDA and CDR2 is SQIVND (reference sequence). Trimming cost V 5 bases and J 4 bases; bases outside gene matches: 13. This CDR3 region has 17 residues. The CDR3 sequence is CASSLFSRGGNSDTQYF. CDR3 sequence (DNA): TGTGCCAGTAGTCTCTTTTCGCGGGGGGGTAATTCAGATACGCAGTATTTT. The entire variable domain, with the rest obtained from reference TRBV19 and TRBJ2-3, is as follows: DGGITQSPKYLFRKEGQNVTLSCEQNLNHDAMYWYRQDPGQGLRLIYYSQIVNDFQKGDIAEGYSVSREKKESFPLTVTSAQKNPTAFYLCASSLFSRGGNSDTQYFGPGTRLTVL.